The sequence of this TCR beta chain was determined in a study of shared clonotypes between healthy human individuals. Profiled with immunoSEQ multiplex PCR; TCRdb holds only in-frame clones, not every one. The data show around 1.9 million clones, with 93% seen just once and over 1.5% held by the top ten. CDR1 MNHNY and CDR2 SVGAGI come from the germline V gene (reference sequence). Trimming took 6 bases from V and 9 from J; bases not matched to a gene: 8. The length of the CDR3 is 15 residues. The naive CD8 subset, CD45RO-negative cells positively selected for CCR7, excluded terminally differentiated effector memory CD45RA+ cells.

The sample consisted of naive CD8+ T cells from PBMCs. The clonotype originates from a man younger than 35 in good health. Some clones in this sample may be carry-over from other donors' samples. The chain uses TRBV6-6 and TRBJ2-1, with 13 bases identical to TRBD2. CDR3 DNA: TGTGCCAGCAGCAGACTAGCGGGAGGACAGGGTGAGCAGTTCTTC. It is translated as CASSRLAGGQGEQFF.